These T cell receptor beta chains were read from a single sample in a study of blood T cell repertoires in COVID-19. TCRdb's table, derived via immunoSEQ multiplex PCR, lists solely in-frame clones and lacks some. This table holds about 59,000 clones, over 75% found once. The sequencing input was peripheral blood. The receptors derive from an older man in a cohort sampled during active COVID-19. CDR3s include the opening cysteine and the closing phenylalanine or tryptophan. A D gene is named only where the DNA matches it firmly. Size is stated for part of the rows, as once, few or many counts, or as a class when the clone is expanded.

D	size	V	J	DNA	CDR3
TRBD1	-	TRBV30	TRBJ2-1	TGTGCCTGGAGTGGCGACAGGGGCAATGAGCAGTTCTTC	CAWSGDRGNEQFF
TRBD2	-	TRBV10-1	TRBJ2-3	TGCGCCAGCAGTGAGAGCGTAGCGGGAGGAATCCGAAATACGCAGTATTTT	CASSESVAGGIRNTQYF
-	-	TRBV2	TRBJ2-5	TGTGCCAGCAGTGTCGAGGGCAGCCAAGAGACCCAGTACTTC	CASSVEGSQETQYF
-	-	TRBV5-4	TRBJ2-6	TGTGCCAGCTCGACTCAGGGGCATTCTGCTGGGGCCAACGTCCTGACTTTC	CASSTQGHSAGANVLTF
-	-	TRBV18	TRBJ2-3	TGTGCCAGCTCACCACCCGGTGGGGCCAGGGATACGCAGTATTTT	CASSPPGGARDTQYF
-	-	TRBV7-3	TRBJ1-1	TGTGCCAGCAGCTTATTAGGGGGGAACACTGAAGCTTTCTTT	CASSLLGGNTEAFF
TRBD2	-	TRBV5-1	TRBJ2-2	TGCGCCAGCAGCCCGGGGGGTACCGGGGAGCTGTTTTTT	CASSPGGTGELFF
TRBD1	-	TRBV7-7	TRBJ2-7	TGTGCTAGCAGCCCCCGGGACAGGGACTACGAGCAGTACTTC	CASSPRDRDYEQYF
TRBD2	-	TRBV5-1	TRBJ2-1	TGCGCCAGCAGCCCAACTAGCGGGAGTTTCATCGGGGAGCAGTTCTTC	CASSPTSGSFIGEQFF
-	-	TRBV15	TRBJ2-1	TGTGCCACCAGCAGAGATGGATCAGGGAACCCCTCCTACAATGAGCAGTTCTTC	CATSRDGSGNPSYNEQFF
TRBD1	once	TRBV10-3	TRBJ1-4	TGTGCCATCAGTATGGACAGGGAGCAGGGTAATGAAAAACTGTTTTTT	CAISMDREQGNEKLFF
TRBD1	-	TRBV7-2	TRBJ2-1	TGTGCCAGCAGCCCACAGGGGGCGGCCTACAATGAGCAGTTCTTC	CASSPQGAAYNEQFF
-	once	TRBV7-3	TRBJ1-1	TGTGCCAGCAGCAAACGCCCGGCGGACACTGAAGCTTTCTTT	CASSKRPADTEAFF
-	-	TRBV24-1	TRBJ1-1	TGTGCCACCAGTGAAGTAGAGACTCCTGAAGCTTTCTTT	CATSEVETPEAFF
-	-	TRBV10-1	TRBJ1-6	TGCGCCAGCAGTGAGGGGACAAGGGGTTCACCCCTCCACTTT	CASSEGTRGSPLHF
TRBD1	few	TRBV5-1	TRBJ2-7	TGCGCCAGCAGCTCGACAGGGGGCTCGATCGAGCAGTACTTC	CASSSTGGSIEQYF
TRBD1	-	TRBV6-6	TRBJ2-2	TGTGCCAGCAGTTCGGACAGGGGAGGCACCGGGGAGCTGTTTTTT	CASSSDRGGTGELFF
TRBD1	few	TRBV6-5	TRBJ1-2	TGTGCCAGCATCGTGGACAGGGCTGATGGCTACACCTTC	CASIVDRADGYTF
TRBD2	-	TRBV2	TRBJ2-1	TGTGCCAGCAGCGGAAGCAGCGGGACTAGCGGGGGTGAGCAGTTCTTC	CASSGSSGTSGGEQFF
-	-	TRBV4-2	TRBJ1-1	TGTGCCAGCAGCCAAGAGCAGGGGTCCACTGAAGCTTTCTTT	CASSQEQGSTEAFF
-	-	TRBV18	TRBJ2-2	TGTGCCAGCTCACCCGGGACATCCAATAGGGAGCTGTTTTTT	CASSPGTSNRELFF
TRBD1	-	TRBV5-1	TRBJ2-2	TGCGCCAGCAGCTACGGGACAGGGAACACCGGGGAGCTGTTTTTT	CASSYGTGNTGELFF
-	-	TRBV7-8	TRBJ1-6	TGTGCCAGCAGCCTGTCTAGCTCCTATAATTCACCCCTCCACTTT	CASSLSSSYNSPLHF
TRBD2	-	TRBV27	TRBJ2-3	TGTGCCAGCAGTGGGAGGGACCCGGATTCCACAGATACGCAGTATTTT	CASSGRDPDSTDTQYF
TRBD1	-	TRBV7-9	TRBJ1-2	TGTGCCAGCAGCTTGGGGGACAGGGGATTTTACTATGGCTACACCTTC	CASSLGDRGFYYGYTF
TRBD2	-	TRBV7-7	TRBJ2-5	TGTGCTAGCAGCTCAGCGACTAGCGGGTTAGAGACCCAGTACTTC	CASSSATSGLETQYF
TRBD2	-	TRBV9	TRBJ2-1	TGTGCCAGCAGCGTAGCGGGGCGGGAGAACAATGAGCAGTTCTTC	CASSVAGRENNEQFF
-	-	TRBV19	TRBJ1-3	TGTGCCAGTAGCCGTACACAGGGTCTCTCTGGAAACACCATATATTTT	CASSRTQGLSGNTIYF